This T cell receptor beta chain appears in the sequencing data of a study of T cells after yellow fever vaccination. This clonotype was counted a few times. The antigen remains undetermined. Study outcomes and limitations: Contaminants from the bulk population, in the form of abundant clonotypes, could be found in FACS-sorted repertoires. By day 5 rather than day 15, the secondary response had peaked, though it was weaker.

Germline V gene sequence: CDR1 SGHRS, CDR2 YFSETQ. V lost 1 base and J 5 bases, leaving 7 bases between the germline ends. The length of the CDR3 is 13 residues. TCRdb recomputed calls from the 5' RACE reads with MiXCR, one row per CDR3 protein. The sample carries some 320,000 distinct CDR3 sequences, about 10% recorded once. The material sequenced was CD4+ T cells sorted from PBMCs, taken 45 days after the yellow fever booster vaccination. This TCR came from a young man who received the YFV17D yellow fever vaccine. This chain uses TRBV5-1 with TRBJ2-1; D call uncertain. DNA for the CDR3: TGCGCCAGCAGCTTGTTTACTGACAATGAGCAGTTCTTC. Protein sequence: CASSLFTDNEQFF. Filled out from reference TRBV5-1 and TRBJ2-1, the complete variable domain reads KAGVTQTPRYLIKTRGQQVTLSCSPISGHRSVSWYQQTPGQGLQFLFEYFSETQRNKGNFPGRFSGRQFSNSRSEMNVSTLELGDSALYLCASSLFTDNEQFFGPGTRLTVL.